This T cell receptor beta chain was recovered during a study of cytomegalovirus exposure and HLA in healthy donors (dated by TCRdb to the late 2010s). For context, the study as a whole: In an earlier analysis of several hundred of the donors, 276 Gb of sequence data and 90 million to 120 million unique TCR beta sequences from 180 million or so T cells were reported. Donor age, sex, ethnicity and CMV serostatus were compiled together with the repertoire data. Besides the first cohort of under 700 subjects, a separate validation cohort made up of some 110 different subjects was used. The study profiled the T cell repertoires of 500 to 800 subjects by immunosequencing and related them to cytomegalovirus serostatus. Typing coverage differed by locus: A, B, C, DRB1 and DQB1 were typed in roughly 620-640 donors, DQA1 in about 500, DPA1 in approximately 610, and DPB1 in approximately 450. A later genetic analysis used genome-wide SNP genotypes for about 60% of the 666 donors, treating that subset as a discovery cohort. Among the approximately 400 genotyped donors, 75% to 90% belonged to the genetic ancestry cluster associated with self-reported Caucasian donors. The later analysis used no new phenotypic data to find candidate immune exposures, relying instead on TCR beta sequences and their occurrence across donors. Because of strong linkage in the cohort, five DR-DQ haplotypes were treated as single units for association and clustering. High-throughput TCR immunosequencing, statistical association of individual TCRs with disease status, and machine learning were combined to predict cytomegalovirus infection status. Class I and class II HLA loci were covered by the typing at four-digit resolution. On average, 235,054 unique TCR beta nucleotide sequences were sequenced per donor among more than 350 genotyped donors of the cohort, with about 17% of those sequences being non-productive. All discovery cohort repertoires had been generated using a single sequencing platform. An early release covering just under 650 HLA-typed donors comprised approximately 300 gigabases of sequencing data and approximately 85 million unique TCR sequences. The study was designed to test whether signatures of past pathogen exposure could be identified by cataloging public T cell receptors. In a later analysis, previously published TCR beta repertoires from some 640 donors were re-analyzed and high-resolution HLA genotyping was added so that TCR occurrence patterns could be studied. An earlier analysis of a few hundred of the donors applied high-throughput TCR beta sequencing to assess whether each TCR beta V gene segment acted as functional or pseudogenic.

Overall results and qualifications from the work: The study listed 170 or so TCR beta chains as associated with cytomegalovirus. Most CMV-associated TCR beta chains appeared to be HLA-restricted in a later analysis, and the HLA associations seemed to be driven largely by CMV exposure. Presence/absence analyses assumed roughly uniform sequencing depth across donors, an assumption that may not hold. Immune exposure information for the cohort was limited to CMV serostatus. The earlier analysis of nearly 600 of the donors excluded 15 to 20 rarely observed V segments, including chromosome 9 orphons, because counts were too low. A further reported finding was that TCR beta sequences accurately predicted the HLA-A and HLA-B alleles for most subjects in the first cohort. V-gene and J-gene trimming of TCR beta chains was associated with a missense DCLRE1C variant in a later genetic analysis, and the association was replicated in an independent cohort. In a later analysis, around 17,000 TCR beta sequences were associated with specific HLA alleles at a false discovery rate of 0.05. Cytomegalovirus status was reported to be diagnosed by the classifier with high specificity and sensitivity in both the original and validation cohorts. Most TCR sequences were seen in very few donors, while some public TCRs were found in many individuals. In an earlier analysis of some 500 of the donors, most TCR beta V segments appeared in productive rearrangements about 87% or about 30% of the time, broadly matching IMGT annotations. Compared with the approximately 670-donor mean, donors in an Asian-associated ancestry cluster had fewer N-insertions in productive TCRs, according to a later genetic analysis. A later analysis found that HLA-associated TCR beta chains were more clonally expanded and had lower generation probabilities than equally common non-associated chains. According to a later analysis, TCR association rates differed among HLA loci, with DRB1 alleles showing the most associated TCRs and HLA-C alleles showing the fewest. Because some donors lacked HLA typing at each locus, the association tests relied only on the typed subset. In a later analysis, several top co-occurrence clusters were reported to appear linked to parvovirus B19, influenza, CMV and Epstein-Barr virus. In vitro tests confirmed that a few of the cytomegalovirus-associated TCR beta chains recognize cytomegalovirus antigens. The cohort was sequenced for TCR beta chains only, and without alpha or paired-chain data the features that could be detected were limited. According to the authors, the approach could potentially be generalized to other disease states and immunological phenotypes. When HLA alleles, especially DR and DQ, strongly co-occurred, attributing TCR associations to individual alleles was difficult. A cluster of highly shared sequence variants was judged likely to represent a technical artifact of the sequencing pipeline. Correlated functional status among segregating V segments might reflect linkage disequilibrium, but an unknown experimental factor could not be ruled out.

The cohort was made up of 500 to 800 healthy bone marrow donors. At the time of sampling, every cohort member was nominally healthy, though immune exposures that went unrecorded were likely present. The donor tested CMV seropositive and was one of the 289 seropositive cohort members. A peripheral blood sample was collected from each donor, and TCR beta sequencing was performed on peripheral blood mononuclear cells. Genomic DNA extraction from the blood cell samples was performed with the Qiagen DNeasy Blood Extraction Kit. The method behind the library was the immunoSEQ multiplex PCR assay. A mixture of 60 forward primers for TCR Vbeta segments and 13 reverse primers for TCR Jbeta segments was used in the multiplex PCR. The CDR3 region of rearranged TCR beta genes was amplified from genomic DNA with a multiplex PCR assay. The amplified TCR beta libraries were sequenced on the Illumina HiSeq System as 87-base-pair reads. As for how the authors treated the data: In a later analysis, tens of millions of unique TCR beta chains were counted across the roughly 610 repertoires, and around 10 million of these chains were shared by at least two donors. A nearest-neighbor algorithm error-corrected the raw reads and collapsed the reads into unique sequences, merging closely related sequences to remove PCR and sequencing errors. Alignment of CDR3 sequences to IMGT reference sequences was used to assign V, D and J gene segments. For a sequence to be retained, a match of at least six nucleotides to both a V gene segment and a J gene segment was required. A rearrangement counted as productive if the CDR3 had no stop codons and remained in frame with V and J, and every other rearrangement counted as non-productive. Following IMGT convention, CDR3 was defined as the stretch from the second conserved V-encoded cysteine up to the conserved J-encoded phenylalanine. In an earlier analysis of around 600 of the donors, sequences lacking an unambiguous match to a single V gene segment were excluded. An earlier analysis of fewer than 750 of the donors called V segments functional above 56.7% productive rearrangements and segregating when the between-donor standard deviation exceeded 5%. A statistical classification framework was built to diagnose cytomegalovirus status from the catalog of TCR beta chain sequences. A later analysis assigned V and J genes by comparing TCR nucleotide sequences with IMGT/GENE-DB human TR gene sequences. Using the TCRdist pipeline, a later analysis assigned CDR3 sequences along with most-parsimonious VDJ recombination scenarios. A later analysis defined each TCR beta chain by its CDR3 amino acid sequence plus V-gene family, and excluded reads lacking a unique V-gene family. To address suspected cross-contamination and a sequencing artifact, a later analysis removed 592 highly shared, low-generation-probability nucleotide sequences. In a later analysis, a clonal expansion index for each public chain was calculated from normalized within-repertoire ranks of inferred template counts. A later analysis computed generation probabilities with a VDJ recombination model fitted to out-of-frame rearrangements, and checked the results against IGoR. In a later analysis, hypergeometric tests were used to score TCR-TCR, TCR-HLA and TCR-CMV co-occurrence, with a repertoire-size bias correction applied to TCR pairs. In a later analysis, false discovery rates were estimated by permuting HLA or CMV assignments 20 times. In a later analysis, co-occurring TCRs were grouped with DBSCAN, and TCRdist sequence similarity was added when clustering was performed within HLA-allele-positive subsets. For co-occurrence clustering, repertoires with fewer than 30,000 or more than 120,000 public chains were excluded, along with roughly 5 repertoires with anomalous nucleotide sharing. Imported from immuneACCESS, the table was reduced by TCRdb to in-frame sequences with V and J called. These copies leave out some clones; in studies compared against another copy, an unresolved V gene accounts for under half, and the cause of the remainder is not known. V and J calls and clone size are as listed in that table; D and trimming were resolved from the DNA. Recorded for this sample are 150,000 to 200,000 clones; roughly 88% of them occurred a single time. The leading ten clones occupy 1% to 1.5% of the sample.

Worth noting for this clone: No antigen is known for it. Per-nucleotide qualities are absent, and no much larger clonotype sits a single base away.

Sequenced: PBMCs. This clonotype was sampled from a girl aged 2 to 9 in good health and CMV-seropositive.

The DNA sequence follows: TGCGCCAGCAGTGGGGGGGTCGGCTCCTACAATGAGCAGTTCTTC. This yields the protein CASSGGVGSYNEQFF. The chain is encoded by TRBV10-1 joined to TRBJ2-1; TRBD2 is a possible D gene, resting on 6 matching bases. V lost 4 bases and J lost 0 bases; the stretch between them is 10 bases long. Measured from the cysteine to the phenylalanine, the CDR3 is 15 residues long. Just the 45-base CDR3 DNA is kept, in frame starting at base 1. The CDR1 and CDR2 encoded by the germline V gene (reference sequence) are WNHNN and SYGVQD.